The T cell receptor (beta chain) described here comes from a study of OX40 agonist ivuxolimab in advanced cancers. The CDR3 is 14 amino acids. Germline V lookup: CDR1 SEHNR, CDR2 FQNEAQ (reference sequence). Trimming removed 1 base from V and 5 bases from J; junction bases left unmatched: 2. Some clones are missing from TCRdb's copy, which holds only in-frame ones; the method was immunoSEQ multiplex PCR. The sample has some 60,000 clones, roughly 84% seen once. V is TRBV7-9 and J is TRBJ2-5; 9 bases map to TRBD1. Sequencing was performed on CD4+ or CD8+ T cells sorted from blood, taken in a trial of the OX40 agonist ivuxolimab. This clonotype was sampled from an adult with an advanced solid tumor such as melanoma, head and neck, liver or kidney cancer. In nucleotides, the CDR3 is TGTGCCAGCAGCTTAGGGACAGGGGACGAGACCCAGTACTTC. Amino acids: CASSLGTGDETQYF.